The rows below give T cell receptor beta chains drawn from one sample of a study of T cell repertoires in cytomegalovirus infection. These receptors' antigens are unknown. MiXCR was run by TCRdb on the reads, yielding one entry per CDR3 protein. The sample includes approximately 990,000 distinct CDR3 sequences, roughly a third of them seen just once. Sequences were derived from cultured CD8+ T cells from PBMCs, sampled from culture after CMV antigen stimulation. The receptors were sampled from a human donor in good health (CMV status not recorded). Some clones in this sample may be carry-over from other donors' samples. Both conserved end residues are part of each CDR3. A D gene is named only where the DNA matches it firmly. Clone size appears in some rows only: once, few, many, or a class for an expanded clone.

j_call | clone_size | d_call | v_call | cdr3_nt | cdr3_aa
TRBJ1-1 | . | TRBD1 | TRBV7-9 | TGTGCCAGCAGCTCCTCGGGACAGCTCACTGAAGCTTTCTTT | CASSSSGQLTEAFF
TRBJ1-2 | many | TRBD1 | TRBV2 | TGTGCCACGAGCAGGGGGAATGGCTACACCTTC | CATSRGNGYTF
TRBJ2-1 | . | . | TRBV24-1 | TGTGCCACCAGTGACAGGGTCCACCAGTTCTTC | CATSDRVHQFF
TRBJ2-3 | many | . | TRBV7-6 | TGTGCCAGCAGCTTAAGGGTAGGGACAGATACGCAGTATTTT | CASSLRVGTDTQYF
TRBJ2-2 | . | . | TRBV20-1 | TGCAGTGCTAGAGATCTAAGGTCGCTGAACACCGGGGAGCTGTTTTTT | CSARDLRSLNTGELFF
TRBJ2-3 | many | . | TRBV6-5 | TGTGCCAGCACTGGGTCAGGTTCAGATACGCAGTATTTT | CASTGSGSDTQYF
TRBJ2-7 | few | . | TRBV6-1 | TGTGCCAGCAGTGAAGCGGAGTTCCGGATCCACGAGCAGTACTTC | CASSEAEFRIHEQYF
TRBJ2-5 | . | TRBD2 | TRBV6-1 | TGTGCCAGCAGTGAACTAGCGGGACGCTTAGAGACCCAGTACTTC | CASSELAGRLETQYF
TRBJ1-1 | few | . | TRBV7-9 | TGTGCCAGCAGCACACTACAGGGGAACACTGAAGCTTTCTTT | CASSTLQGNTEAFF
TRBJ1-3 | few | . | TRBV19 | TGTGCCAGTAGTATGACGACAGGACCCGCGAACACCATATATTTT | CASSMTTGPANTIYF
TRBJ2-3 | . | . | TRBV27 | TGTGCCAGCAGTACCCGGGACCGCGAGGCAGATACGCAGTATTTT | CASSTRDREADTQYF
TRBJ2-7 | . | TRBD1 | TRBV19 | TGTGCCAGTAGTACGCGACAGGGTGACCCCTACGAGCAGTACTTC | CASSTRQGDPYEQYF
TRBJ2-7 | few | TRBD1 | TRBV6-6 | TGTGCCACTAGACAGGGGACCGAGCAGTACTTC | CATRQGTEQYF
TRBJ2-1 | few | . | TRBV4-1 | TGCGCCAGCAGCCATCCCGGGACAAACAATGAGCAGTTCTTC | CASSHPGTNNEQFF
TRBJ2-3 | . | TRBD2 | TRBV5-4 | TGTGCCAGCAGCTTGGACGCGGGGGTCAACACCCATTTCACAGATACGCAGTATTTT | CASSLDAGVNTHFTDTQYF
TRBJ2-3 | few | . | TRBV7-4 | TGTGCCAGCAATGAGTGCACAGATACGCAGTATTTT | CASNECTDTQYF
TRBJ1-3 | . | . | TRBV5-4 | TGTGCCAGCAGCTTCTGGGGGACGGCCGACTCTGGAAACACCATATATTTT | CASSFWGTADSGNTIYF
TRBJ2-3 | . | TRBD1 | TRBV27 | TGTGCCAGCAGTTGGACAGGGGGCAGAGATACGCAGTATTTT | CASSWTGGRDTQYF
TRBJ2-1 | many | TRBD2 | TRBV27 | TGTGCCAGCAGTTCCCAGCGGGGGTGGTGGAATGAGCAGTTCTTC | CASSSQRGWWNEQFF
TRBJ1-5 | few | . | TRBV27 | TGTGCCAGCAGTTTAAAGGGTGTGGGACAGCCCCAGCATTTT | CASSLKGVGQPQHF
TRBJ2-1 | . | TRBD2 | TRBV4-3 | TGCGCCAGCAGCCATCCGGGACTAGCGGGGGGAAACTCCTACAATGAGCAGTTCTTC | CASSHPGLAGGNSYNEQFF
TRBJ2-2 | many | . | TRBV6-1 | TGTGCCAGCAGTGAAGTATTGGGGGGTCCCGATCTAGGGGAGCTGTTTTTT | CASSEVLGGPDLGELFF
TRBJ1-6 | few | . | TRBV27 | TGTGCCAGCAGTCAAACGACAGTCTCCTCATATAATTCACCCCTCCACTTT | CASSQTTVSSYNSPLHF
TRBJ2-3 | few | . | TRBV6-1 | TGTGCCAGCAGCGAGCCCACAGATACGCAGTATTTT | CASSEPTDTQYF
TRBJ2-4 | many | TRBD2 | TRBV7-8 | TGTGCCAGCAGCTTAGGGGCGAGGACTAGCGGTAACATTCAGTACTTC | CASSLGARTSGNIQYF
TRBJ2-1 | . | . | TRBV7-9 | TGTGCCAGCATTATAGGGACGGGATACAATGAGCAGTTCTTC | CASIIGTGYNEQFF
TRBJ2-3 | . | . | TRBV13 | TGTGCCAGCAGCTCAATCACCAGGGGACCAGATACGCAGTATTTT | CASSSITRGPDTQYF
TRBJ1-2 | many | . | TRBV7-2 | TGTGCCAGCAGCTTAGACAGCTACTATGGCTACACCTTC | CASSLDSYYGYTF
TRBJ2-2 | . | TRBD2 | TRBV11-3 | TGTGCCAGCGGTCTCGGGGGGGACACCGGGGAGCTGTTTTTT | CASGLGGDTGELFF
TRBJ1-1 | . | TRBD1 | TRBV7-9 | TGTGCCAGCAGCCCCCTGGACAGGGGATTCACTGAAGCTTTCTTT | CASSPLDRGFTEAFF
TRBJ1-1 | many | TRBD1 | TRBV7-6 | TGTGCCAGCAGCTTAGCGGACAGGTTGAACACTGAAGCTTTCTTT | CASSLADRLNTEAFF
TRBJ2-1 | few | . | TRBV20-1 | TGCAGTCCGAACGGGGAGCAGTTCTTC | CSPNGEQFF
TRBJ2-3 | few | . | TRBV11-2 | TGTGCCAGCAGACGAACAGGGCGGAGCACAGATACGCAGTATTTT | CASRRTGRSTDTQYF
TRBJ2-1 | few | . | TRBV7-8 | TGTGCCAGCATATCAGCTTACAATGAGCAGTTCTTC | CASISAYNEQFF
TRBJ2-2 | . | . | TRBV10-2 | TGCGCCAGCAGTGCCCGGGACACTCGCACCGGGGAGCTGTTTTTT | CASSARDTRTGELFF
TRBJ2-7 | . | TRBD1 | TRBV5-6 | TGTGCCAGCAGCTTGGAGGACAGGGTGAACTTC | CASSLEDRVNF
TRBJ2-3 | . | . | TRBV10-2 | TGCGCCAGCAGTCGAGGGCGCACAGATACGCAGTATTTT | CASSRGRTDTQYF
TRBJ2-1 | . | . | TRBV28 | TGTGCCAGCAGCCCAGGGGGGGGGTCTTTATCCTACAATGAGCAGTTCTTC | CASSPGGGSLSYNEQFF
TRBJ1-2 | . | . | TRBV5-8 | TGTGCCAGCAGCTTGTGGGTCAGTGGGAACTATGGCTACACCTTC | CASSLWVSGNYGYTF
TRBJ2-5 | many | TRBD1 | TRBV7-8 | TGTGCCAGCAGCCCCGGGGACAGGGCAAGAGAGACCCAGTACTTC | CASSPGDRARETQYF
TRBJ2-3 | few | . | TRBV10-3 | TGTGCCATCAGTGAACTAGCCACAGATACGCAGTATTTT | CAISELATDTQYF
TRBJ1-1 | . | . | TRBV27 | TGTGCCAGCAGCTATATGGGGGGGTTGAACACTGAAGCTTTCTTT | CASSYMGGLNTEAFF
TRBJ1-1 | many | . | TRBV27 | TGTGCCAGCAAACCGTTGTTGGACACTGAAGCTTTCTTT | CASKPLLDTEAFF
TRBJ2-3 | . | TRBD2 | TRBV9 | TGTGTCAGCAGCGCGTCGGCCGGGACTAGCGGGGCCACAGATACGCAGTATTTT | CVSSASAGTSGATDTQYF
TRBJ2-5 | . | . | TRBV7-6 | TGTGCCAGCAGCTTAAGTCCCATCTTTCAAGAGACCCAGTACTTC | CASSLSPIFQETQYF
TRBJ2-1 | . | . | TRBV7-9 | TGTGCCAGCAGCGCGACAGGGAGGCTTTACAATGAGCAGTTCTTC | CASSATGRLYNEQFF
TRBJ2-3 | . | . | TRBV6-6 | TGTGCCAGCAGTTACTCCGGCAGGGGAGGATCCTCTAGCACAGATACGCAGTATTTT | CASSYSGRGGSSSTDTQYF
TRBJ2-5 | . | TRBD1 | TRBV6-2/TRBV6-3 | TGTGCCAGCAGTTCCCCGGACAGGGCGGAAGAAGAGACCCAGTACTTC | CASSSPDRAEEETQYF
TRBJ2-6 | . | TRBD1 | TRBV5-5 | TGTGCCAGCAGCTTGGGGGACAGGGGACGCATAAGCGGTGGGGCCAACGTCCTGACTTTC | CASSLGDRGRISGGANVLTF
TRBJ2-7 | few | TRBD1 | TRBV12-3/TRBV12-4 | TGTGCCAGCAGTTTAAGGACAGGCTACGAGCAGTACTTC | CASSLRTGYEQYF
TRBJ1-5 | . | . | TRBV19 | TGTGCCAGTAGCGGACGGTGGTTTAGCAATCAGCCCCAGCATTTT | CASSGRWFSNQPQHF
TRBJ1-6 | . | . | TRBV19 | TGTGCCAGTAGCCCACTGGACTCCTATAATTCACCCCTCCACTTT | CASSPLDSYNSPLHF
TRBJ1-2 | few | . | TRBV29-1 | TGCAGCGTTGACGACAGCTATGGCTACACCTTC | CSVDDSYGYTF
TRBJ1-1 | . | . | TRBV7-6 | TGTGCCAGCAGCTTACTTACAGGGACAAACACTGAAGCTTTCTTT | CASSLLTGTNTEAFF
TRBJ2-3 | . | TRBD2 | TRBV6-2/TRBV6-3 | TGTGCCAGCTCCCCCGCGCGAGCGGGGTATCTCACAGATACGCAGTATTTT | CASSPARAGYLTDTQYF